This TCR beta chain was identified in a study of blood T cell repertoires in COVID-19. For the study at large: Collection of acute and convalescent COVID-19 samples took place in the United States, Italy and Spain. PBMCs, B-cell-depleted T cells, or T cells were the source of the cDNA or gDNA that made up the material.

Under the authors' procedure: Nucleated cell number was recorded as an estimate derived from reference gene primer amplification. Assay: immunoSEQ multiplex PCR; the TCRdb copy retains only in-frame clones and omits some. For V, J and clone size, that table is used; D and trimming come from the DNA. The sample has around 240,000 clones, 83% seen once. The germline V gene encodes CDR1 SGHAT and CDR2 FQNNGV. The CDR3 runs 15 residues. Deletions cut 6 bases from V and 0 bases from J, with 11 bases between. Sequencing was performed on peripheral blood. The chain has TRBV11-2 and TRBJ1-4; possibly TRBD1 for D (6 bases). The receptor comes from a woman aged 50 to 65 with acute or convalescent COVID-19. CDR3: CASSRRQATNEKLFF. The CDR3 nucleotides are TGTGCCAGCAGTCGTAGACAGGCAACTAATGAAAAACTGTTTTTT.